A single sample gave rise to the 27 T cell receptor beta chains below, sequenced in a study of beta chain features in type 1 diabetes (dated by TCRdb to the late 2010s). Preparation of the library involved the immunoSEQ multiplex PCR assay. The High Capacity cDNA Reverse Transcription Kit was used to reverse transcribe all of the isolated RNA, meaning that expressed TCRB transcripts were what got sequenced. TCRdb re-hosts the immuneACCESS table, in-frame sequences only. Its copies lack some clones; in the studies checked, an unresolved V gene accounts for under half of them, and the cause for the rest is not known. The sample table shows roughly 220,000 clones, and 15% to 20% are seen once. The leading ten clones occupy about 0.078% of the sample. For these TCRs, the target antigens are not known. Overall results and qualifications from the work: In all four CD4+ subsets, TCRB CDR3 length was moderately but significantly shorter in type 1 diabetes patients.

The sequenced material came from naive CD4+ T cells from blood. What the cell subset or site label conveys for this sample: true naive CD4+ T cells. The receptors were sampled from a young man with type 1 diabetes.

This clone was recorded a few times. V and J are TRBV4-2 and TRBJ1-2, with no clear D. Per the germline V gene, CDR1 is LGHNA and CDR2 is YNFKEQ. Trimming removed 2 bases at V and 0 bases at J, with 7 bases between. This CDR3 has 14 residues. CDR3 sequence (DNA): TGTGCCAGCAGCCAAACAGACGCTAACTATGGCTACACCTTC. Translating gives CASSQTDANYGYTF.

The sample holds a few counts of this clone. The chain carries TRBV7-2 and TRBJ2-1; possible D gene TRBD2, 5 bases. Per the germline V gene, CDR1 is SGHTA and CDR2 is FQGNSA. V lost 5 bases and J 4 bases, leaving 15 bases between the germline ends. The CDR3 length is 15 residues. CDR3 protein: CASSIGLALYNEQFF. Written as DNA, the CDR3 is TGTGCCAGCAGCATCGGACTGGCACTTTACAATGAGCAGTTCTTC.

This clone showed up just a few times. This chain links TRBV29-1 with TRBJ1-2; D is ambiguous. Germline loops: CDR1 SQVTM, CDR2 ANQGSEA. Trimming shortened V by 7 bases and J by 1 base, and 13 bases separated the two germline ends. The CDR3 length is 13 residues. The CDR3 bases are TGCAGCGCCTCGGCGGGAAATAACTATGGCTACACCTTC. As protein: CSASAGNNYGYTF. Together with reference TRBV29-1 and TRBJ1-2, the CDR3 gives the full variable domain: SAVISQKPSRDICQRGTSLTIQCQVDSQVTMMFWYRQQPGQSLTLIATANQGSEATYESGFVIDKFPISRPNLTFSTLTVSNMSPEDSSIYLCSASAGNNYGYTFGSGTRLTVV.

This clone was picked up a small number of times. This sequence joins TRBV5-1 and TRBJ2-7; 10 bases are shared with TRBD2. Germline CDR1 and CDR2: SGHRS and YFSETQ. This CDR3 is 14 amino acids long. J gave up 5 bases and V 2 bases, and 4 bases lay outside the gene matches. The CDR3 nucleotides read TGCGCCAGCAGCTTTAGGACTAGCGGCAACGAGCAGTACTTC. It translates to CASSFRTSGNEQYF. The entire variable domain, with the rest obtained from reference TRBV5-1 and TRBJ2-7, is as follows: KAGVTQTPRYLIKTRGQQVTLSCSPISGHRSVSWYQQTPGQGLQFLFEYFSETQRNKGNFPGRFSGRQFSNSRSEMNVSTLELGDSALYLCASSFRTSGNEQYFGPGTRLTVT.

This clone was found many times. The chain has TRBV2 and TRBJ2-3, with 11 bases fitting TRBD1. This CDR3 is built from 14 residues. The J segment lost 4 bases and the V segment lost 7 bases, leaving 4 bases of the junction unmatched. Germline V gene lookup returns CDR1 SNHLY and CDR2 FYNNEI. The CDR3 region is CASTPGQGADTQYF. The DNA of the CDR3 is TGTGCCAGCACCCCGGGACAGGGGGCAGATACGCAGTATTTT.

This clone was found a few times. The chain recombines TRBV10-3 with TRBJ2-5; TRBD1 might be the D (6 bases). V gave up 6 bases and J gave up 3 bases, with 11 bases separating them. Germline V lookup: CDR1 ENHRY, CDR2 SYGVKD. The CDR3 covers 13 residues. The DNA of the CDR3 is TGTGCCATCAGCCGGGACATAGAAGAGACCCAGTACTTC. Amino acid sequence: CAISRDIEETQYF.

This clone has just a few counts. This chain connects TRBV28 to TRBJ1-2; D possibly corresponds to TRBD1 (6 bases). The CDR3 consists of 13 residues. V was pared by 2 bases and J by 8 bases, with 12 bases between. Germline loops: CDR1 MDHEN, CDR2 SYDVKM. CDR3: CASSLAGVGGYTF. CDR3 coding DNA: TGTGCCAGCAGTTTAGCAGGGGTGGGAGGCTACACCTTC.

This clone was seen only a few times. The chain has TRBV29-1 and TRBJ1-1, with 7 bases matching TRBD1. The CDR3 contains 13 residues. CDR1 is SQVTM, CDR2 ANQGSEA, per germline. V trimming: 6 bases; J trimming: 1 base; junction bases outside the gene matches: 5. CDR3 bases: TGCAGCGTAGAATGGGACAGGAACACTGAAGCTTTCTTT. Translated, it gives CSVEWDRNTEAFF. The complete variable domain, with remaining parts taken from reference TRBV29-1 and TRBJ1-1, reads SAVISQKPSRDICQRGTSLTIQCQVDSQVTMMFWYRQQPGQSLTLIATANQGSEATYESGFVIDKFPISRPNLTFSTLTVSNMSPEDSSIYLCSVEWDRNTEAFFGQGTRLTVV.

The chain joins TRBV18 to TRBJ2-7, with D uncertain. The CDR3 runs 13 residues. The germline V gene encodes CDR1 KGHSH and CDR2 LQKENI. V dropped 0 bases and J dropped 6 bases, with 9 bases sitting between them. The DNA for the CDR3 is TGTGCCAGCTCACCACCCTCCTCCGGCGAGCAGTACTTC. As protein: CASSPPSSGEQYF.

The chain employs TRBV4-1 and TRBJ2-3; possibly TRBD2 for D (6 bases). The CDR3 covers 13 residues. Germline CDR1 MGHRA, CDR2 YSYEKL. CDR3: CAKTGADSDTQYF. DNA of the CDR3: TGCGCGAAGACGGGAGCCGACTCAGATACGCAGTATTTT.

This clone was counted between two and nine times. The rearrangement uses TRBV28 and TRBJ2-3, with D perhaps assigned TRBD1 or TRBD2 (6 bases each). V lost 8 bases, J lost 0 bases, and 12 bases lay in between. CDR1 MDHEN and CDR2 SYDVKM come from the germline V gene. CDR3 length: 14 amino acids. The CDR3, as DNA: TGTGCCAGCCCGCCGGGGGCTAGCACAGATACGCAGTATTTT. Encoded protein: CASPPGASTDTQYF.

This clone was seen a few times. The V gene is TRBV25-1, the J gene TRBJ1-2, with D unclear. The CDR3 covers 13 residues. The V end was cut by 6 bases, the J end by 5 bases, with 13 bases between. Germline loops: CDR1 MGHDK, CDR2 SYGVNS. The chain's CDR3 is CASSQGYPYGYTF. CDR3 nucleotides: TGTGCCAGCAGCCAAGGGTACCCTTATGGCTACACCTTC.

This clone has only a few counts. The CDR3 protein is CASSQGRDRAAYEQYF. The CDR3 DNA reads TGTGCCAGCAGCCAAGGCCGGGACAGGGCCGCCTACGAGCAGTACTTC. The rearrangement links TRBV4-2 to TRBJ2-7; 9 bases are shared with TRBD1. V dropped 1 base and J dropped 2; count of bases not matched to a gene: 6. The CDR3 is made up of 16 amino acids. Germline CDR1 LGHNA, CDR2 YNFKEQ.

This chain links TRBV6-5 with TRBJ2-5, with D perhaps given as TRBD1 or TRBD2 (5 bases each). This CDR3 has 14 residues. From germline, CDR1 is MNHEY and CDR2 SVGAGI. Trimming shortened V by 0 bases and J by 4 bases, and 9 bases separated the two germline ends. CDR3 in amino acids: CASSYSGPGETQYF. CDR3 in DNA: TGTGCCAGCAGTTACTCGGGACCAGGAGAGACCCAGTACTTC.

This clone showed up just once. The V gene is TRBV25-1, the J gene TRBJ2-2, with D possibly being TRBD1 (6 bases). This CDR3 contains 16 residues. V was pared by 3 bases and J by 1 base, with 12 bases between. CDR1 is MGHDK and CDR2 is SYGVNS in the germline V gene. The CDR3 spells CASSDLLQGNTGELFF. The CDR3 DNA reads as TGTGCCAGCAGTGACCTCCTACAGGGGAACACCGGGGAGCTGTTTTTT.

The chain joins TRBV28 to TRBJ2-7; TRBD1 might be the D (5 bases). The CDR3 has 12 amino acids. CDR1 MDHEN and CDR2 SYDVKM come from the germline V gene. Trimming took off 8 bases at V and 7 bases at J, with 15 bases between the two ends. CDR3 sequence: CASQRGSDEQYF. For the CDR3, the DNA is TGTGCCAGCCAAAGGGGATCGGATGAGCAGTACTTC.

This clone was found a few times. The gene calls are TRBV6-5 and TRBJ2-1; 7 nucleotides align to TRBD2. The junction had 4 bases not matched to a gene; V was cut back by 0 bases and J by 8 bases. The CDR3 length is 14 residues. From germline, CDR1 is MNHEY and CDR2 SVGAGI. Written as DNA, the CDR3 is TGTGCCAGCAGTTACTCGCGGGAGCGATATGAGCAGTTCTTC. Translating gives CASSYSRERYEQFF.

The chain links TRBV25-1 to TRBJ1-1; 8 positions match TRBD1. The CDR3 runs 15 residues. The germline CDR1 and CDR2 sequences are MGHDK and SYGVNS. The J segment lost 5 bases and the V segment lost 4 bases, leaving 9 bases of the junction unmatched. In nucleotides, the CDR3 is TGTGCCAGCAGTGCACCGCAGGGGGCGGGAACTGAAGCTTTCTTT. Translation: CASSAPQGAGTEAFF.

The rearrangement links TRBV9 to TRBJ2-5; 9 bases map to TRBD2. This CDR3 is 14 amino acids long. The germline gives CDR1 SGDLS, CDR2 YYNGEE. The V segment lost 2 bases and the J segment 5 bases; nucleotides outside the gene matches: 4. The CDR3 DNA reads TGTGCCAGCAGCGTCGTAGCGGGAGTTGAGACCCAGTACTTC. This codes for CASSVVAGVETQYF.

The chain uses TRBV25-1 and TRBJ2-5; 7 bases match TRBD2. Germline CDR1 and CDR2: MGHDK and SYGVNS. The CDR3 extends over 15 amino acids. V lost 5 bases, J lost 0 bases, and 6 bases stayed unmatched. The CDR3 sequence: CASSLAGANQETQYF. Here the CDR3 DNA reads TGTGCCAGCAGTCTTGCGGGAGCTAACCAAGAGACCCAGTACTTC.

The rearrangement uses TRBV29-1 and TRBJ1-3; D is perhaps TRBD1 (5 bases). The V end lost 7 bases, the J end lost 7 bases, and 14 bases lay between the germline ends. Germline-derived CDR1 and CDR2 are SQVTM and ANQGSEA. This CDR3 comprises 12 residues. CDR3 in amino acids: CSAGTPGNTIYF. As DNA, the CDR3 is TGCAGCGCCGGGACCCCCGGGAACACCATATATTTT.

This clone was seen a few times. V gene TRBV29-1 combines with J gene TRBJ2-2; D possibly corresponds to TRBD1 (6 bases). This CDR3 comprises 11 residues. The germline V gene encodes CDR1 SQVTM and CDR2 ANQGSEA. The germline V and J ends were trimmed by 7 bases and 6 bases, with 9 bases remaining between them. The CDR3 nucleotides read TGCAGCGCCAACAGGGCCGGGGAGCTGTTTTTT. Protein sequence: CSANRAGELFF.

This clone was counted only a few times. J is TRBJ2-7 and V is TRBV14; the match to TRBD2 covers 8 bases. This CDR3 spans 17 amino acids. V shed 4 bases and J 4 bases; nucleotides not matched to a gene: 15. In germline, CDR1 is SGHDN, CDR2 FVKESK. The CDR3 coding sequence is TGTGCCAGCAGCCCGTACAGCGGGAGTAAGGCGGTTTACGAGCAGTACTTC. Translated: CASSPYSGSKAVYEQYF. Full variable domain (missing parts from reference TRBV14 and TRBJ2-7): EAGVTQFPSHSVIEKGQTVTLRCDPISGHDNLYWYRRVMGKEIKFLLHFVKESKQDESGMPNNRFLAERTGGTYSTLKVQPAELEDSGVYFCASSPYSGSKAVYEQYFGPGTRLTVT.

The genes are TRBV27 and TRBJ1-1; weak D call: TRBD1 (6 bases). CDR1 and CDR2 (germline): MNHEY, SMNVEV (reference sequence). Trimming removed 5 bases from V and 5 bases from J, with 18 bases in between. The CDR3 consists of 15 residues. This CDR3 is CASSTQTGFWTEAFF. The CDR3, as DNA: TGTGCCAGCAGTACTCAGACAGGTTTTTGGACTGAAGCTTTCTTT.

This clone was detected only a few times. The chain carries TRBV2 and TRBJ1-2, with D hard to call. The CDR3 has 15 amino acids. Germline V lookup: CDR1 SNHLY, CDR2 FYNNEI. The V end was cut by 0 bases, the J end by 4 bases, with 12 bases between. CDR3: CASSEATATPYGYTF. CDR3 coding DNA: TGTGCCAGCAGTGAAGCGACGGCCACACCCTATGGCTACACCTTC.

In nucleotides, the CDR3 is TGCGCCAGCAGCCAAGGACCAGCGCAAGAGACCCAGTACTTC. Encoded protein: CASSQGPAQETQYF. V and J are TRBV4-3 and TRBJ2-5, with no clear D. The CDR3 has 14 residues. Germline V gives CDR1 LGHNA, CDR2 YSLEER. V gave up 1 base and J gave up 2 bases, with 8 bases separating them.

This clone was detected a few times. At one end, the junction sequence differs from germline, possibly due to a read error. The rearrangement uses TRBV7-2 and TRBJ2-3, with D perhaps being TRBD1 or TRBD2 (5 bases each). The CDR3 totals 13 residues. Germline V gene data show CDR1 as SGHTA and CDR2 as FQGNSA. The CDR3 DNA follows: TGTGCCAGCAGCTTTACCGAGGGACCACCCGTCCATTTT. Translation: CASSFTEGPPVHF.